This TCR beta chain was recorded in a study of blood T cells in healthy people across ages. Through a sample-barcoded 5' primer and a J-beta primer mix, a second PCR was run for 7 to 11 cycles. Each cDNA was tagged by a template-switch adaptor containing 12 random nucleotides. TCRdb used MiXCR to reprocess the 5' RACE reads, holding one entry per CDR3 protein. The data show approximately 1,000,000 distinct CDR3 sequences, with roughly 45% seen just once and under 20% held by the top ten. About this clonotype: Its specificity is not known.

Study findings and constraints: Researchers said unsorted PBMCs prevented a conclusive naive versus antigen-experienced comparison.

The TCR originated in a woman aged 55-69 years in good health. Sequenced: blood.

Here the CDR3 DNA reads TGTGCCTGGAAGGATGAAGAGACCCAGTACTTC. Amino acid sequence: CAWKDEETQYF. V usage is TRBV30 and J usage is TRBJ2-5; D gene unclear. Germline values: CDR1 GTSNPN, CDR2 SVGIG (reference sequence). The CDR3 consists of 11 residues. Trimming removed 4 bases at V and 3 bases at J, with 6 bases between.